Given below is one T cell receptor beta chain in context. The data were taken from a study of technical replicates of blood from a few donors. Clones were sequenced by immunoSEQ multiplex PCR, and TCRdb holds only the in-frame ones, with some missing. The sample includes roughly 60,000 clones, approximately 86% of them seen just once. In germline, CDR1 is SGHRS, CDR2 YFSETQ. This CDR3 has 16 residues. Trimming left V 0 bases short and J 2 bases short, with 12 bases between. The TCR sequence derives from a human donor in good health. Some clones in this sample may be carry-over from other donors' samples. This chain joins TRBV5-1 and TRBJ2-4, with D maybe TRBD1 (5 bases). The sample was PBMCs. CDR3 coding DNA: TGCGCCAGCAGCTTGGAGGGCGCAGGGTCCAAAAACATTCAGTACTTC. It specifies CASSLEGAGSKNIQYF. The entire variable domain, with the rest obtained from reference TRBV5-1 and TRBJ2-4, is as follows: KAGVTQTPRYLIKTRGQQVTLSCSPISGHRSVSWYQQTPGQGLQFLFEYFSETQRNKGNFPGRFSGRQFSNSRSEMNVSTLELGDSALYLCASSLEGAGSKNIQYFGAGTRLSVL.